This T cell receptor beta chain was found in a study of blood T cells in healthy people across ages. A second PCR of about 7 to 12 cycles used a sample-barcoded 5' primer and a J-beta primer mix. Every cDNA molecule carried a tag from a template-switch adaptor bearing 12 random nucleotides. TCRdb fed the 5' RACE reads into MiXCR, producing one record per CDR3 protein. Of roughly 700,000 distinct CDR3 sequences in the sample, approximately 49% are singletons; the top ten hold 25% to 35%. The CDR3 spans 15 residues. The germline V and J ends were trimmed by 2 bases and 11 bases, with 18 bases remaining between them. CDR1 LGHDT and CDR2 YNNKEL come from the germline V gene (reference sequence). Study-wide points: Per-million-T-cell TCR beta diversity fell roughly linearly with age.

Regarding this clonotype: Its antigen remains unidentified.

This chain joins TRBV3-1 and TRBJ1-4; maybe TRBD1 (5 bases). The clonotype was recovered from a woman aged 55-69 years in good health. The sample consisted of blood. The CDR3 loop reads CASSQLGDARWKLFF. CDR3 DNA: TGTGCCAGCAGCCAACTTGGGGACGCCAGGTGGAAACTGTTTTTT.